This T cell receptor beta chain came from a study of CD8 T cells in Susac syndrome. Sequencing of TCR beta drew on CD8+ and CD4+ T cells from blood. Purification of the CD8+ and CD4+ T cells relied on negative isolation, and TEMRA cells underwent FACS enrichment. Study outcomes and limitations: The study conceded that its TCR sequencing and HLA analysis involved relatively few individuals.

RNA amounts of roughly 0.45 to 1 ug underwent reverse transcription with random hexamers. By means of immunoSEQ multiplex PCR, TCR beta CDR3 spanning 54 Vbeta and 13 Jbeta underwent amplification. TCRdb itself ran the immunoSEQ multiplex PCR reads through MiXCR, one entry per CDR3 protein. Among more than 200,000 distinct CDR3 sequences, roughly nine tenths were seen once, and the ten largest hold approximately 0.13%. To note about this clonotype: Its target is not known.

The CDR3 runs 16 residues. Deletions cut 0 bases from V and 4 bases from J, with 12 bases between. CDR1 MNHEY and CDR2 SVGAGI come from the germline V gene. The gene calls are TRBV6-5 and TRBJ2-2, with D maybe TRBD1 (5 bases). This clonotype was obtained from a human donor with multiple sclerosis. Sequences were obtained from CD8+ T cells from PBMCs. The CDR3 DNA reads TGTGCCAGCAGTTACTCTCTGACAGCAATCACCGGGGAGCTGTTTTTT. Encoded protein: CASSYSLTAITGELFF.